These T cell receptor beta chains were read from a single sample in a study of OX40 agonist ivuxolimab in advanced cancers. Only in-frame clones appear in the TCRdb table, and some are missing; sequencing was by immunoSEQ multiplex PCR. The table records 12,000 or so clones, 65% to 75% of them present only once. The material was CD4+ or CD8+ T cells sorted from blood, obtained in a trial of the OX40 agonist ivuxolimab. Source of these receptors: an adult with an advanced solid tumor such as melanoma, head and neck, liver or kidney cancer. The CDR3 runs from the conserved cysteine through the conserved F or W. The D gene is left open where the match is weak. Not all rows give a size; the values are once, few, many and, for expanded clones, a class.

CDR3aa: CASSLIALGDTEAFF
CDR3nt: TGTGCCAGCAGCTTAATTGCTTTAGGGGACACTGAAGCTTTCTTT
j_gene: TRBJ1-1
v_gene: TRBV7-3
abundance: NA
d_gene: NA

CDR3aa: CASSYEGVEQYF
CDR3nt: TGTGCCAGCAGTTACGAGGGGGTGGAGCAGTACTTC
j_gene: TRBJ2-7
v_gene: TRBV6-6
abundance: NA
d_gene: NA

CDR3aa: CASSLQLGGTEAFF
CDR3nt: TGTGCCAGCAGCTTACAGCTCGGGGGCACTGAAGCTTTCTTT
j_gene: TRBJ1-1
v_gene: TRBV6-5
abundance: once
d_gene: NA

CDR3aa: CASGIGGDEQFF
CDR3nt: TGTGCCAGCGGAATAGGTGGGGATGAGCAGTTCTTC
j_gene: TRBJ2-1
v_gene: TRBV13
abundance: NA
d_gene: NA

CDR3aa: CASSYGGTNEKLFF
CDR3nt: TGTGCCAGCAGTTACGGGGGGACTAATGAAAAACTGTTTTTT
j_gene: TRBJ1-4
v_gene: TRBV6-6
abundance: once
d_gene: NA

CDR3aa: CASSLEGRTSGEQYF
CDR3nt: TGTGCCAGCAGCTTAGAGGGGCGGACGTCGGGAGAGCAGTACTTC
j_gene: TRBJ2-7
v_gene: TRBV11-1
abundance: medium-sized
d_gene: NA

CDR3aa: CASSPGLAGDSTDTQYF
CDR3nt: TGTGCCAGCAGCCCCGGACTAGCGGGGGATTCCACAGATACGCAGTATTTT
j_gene: TRBJ2-3
v_gene: TRBV4-2
abundance: NA
d_gene: TRBD2

CDR3aa: CASSYSRQGGDEQYF
CDR3nt: TGTGCCAGCAGTTACTCGCGCCAGGGGGGCGACGAGCAGTACTTC
j_gene: TRBJ2-7
v_gene: TRBV6-6
abundance: NA
d_gene: NA

CDR3aa: CASNSAPWTGSSGANVLTF
CDR3nt: TGTGCCAGCAATAGTGCCCCCTGGACAGGGAGCTCTGGGGCCAACGTCCTGACTTTC
j_gene: TRBJ2-6
v_gene: TRBV28
abundance: NA
d_gene: TRBD1

CDR3aa: CASTEGDRGPNQPQHF
CDR3nt: TGTGCCAGCACTGAGGGGGACAGGGGGCCTAATCAGCCCCAGCATTTT
j_gene: TRBJ1-5
v_gene: TRBV2
abundance: NA
d_gene: TRBD1

CDR3aa: CASSSRAGGPLRANQPQHF
CDR3nt: TGTGCCAGCAGTTCCAGGGCCGGCGGCCCACTCCGGGCCAATCAGCCCCAGCATTTT
j_gene: TRBJ1-5
v_gene: TRBV28
abundance: NA
d_gene: NA

CDR3aa: CASREGVAGGPEWNEQFF
CDR3nt: TGTGCCAGCAGAGAGGGGGTAGCGGGGGGGCCCGAGTGGAATGAGCAGTTCTTC
j_gene: TRBJ2-1
v_gene: TRBV7-8
abundance: few
d_gene: TRBD2

CDR3aa: CATSRDPPSRNTGAKNIQYF
CDR3nt: TGTGCCACCAGCAGAGATCCCCCTAGCCGGAACACAGGAGCCAAAAACATTCAGTACTTC
j_gene: TRBJ2-4
v_gene: TRBV15
abundance: NA
d_gene: NA

CDR3aa: CASSQGDPTDTQYF
CDR3nt: TGTGCCAGCAGCCAAGGGGACCCCACAGATACGCAGTATTTT
j_gene: TRBJ2-3
v_gene: TRBV4-2
abundance: NA
d_gene: NA

CDR3aa: CASSPEGGGGNEQFF
CDR3nt: TGCGCCAGCAGCCCCGAGGGGGGGGGCGGGAATGAGCAGTTCTTC
j_gene: TRBJ2-1
v_gene: TRBV4-1
abundance: NA
d_gene: NA

CDR3aa: CASSWESGGHYEQYF
CDR3nt: TGTGCCAGCAGTTGGGAGAGCGGGGGCCACTACGAGCAGTACTTC
j_gene: TRBJ2-7
v_gene: TRBV6-5
abundance: NA
d_gene: TRBD2

CDR3aa: CASSLSQRQQLAGETWRFEQYF
CDR3nt: TGTGCCAGCAGCTTGTCCCAAAGGCAGCAACTAGCGGGAGAGACATGGCGATTCGAGCAGTACTTC
j_gene: TRBJ2-7
v_gene: TRBV13
abundance: once
d_gene: TRBD2

CDR3aa: CASSEITGTGGEETQYF
CDR3nt: TGTGCCAGCAGCGAAATAACCGGGACAGGGGGCGAAGAGACCCAGTACTTC
j_gene: TRBJ2-5
v_gene: TRBV13
abundance: once
d_gene: TRBD1

CDR3aa: CASSYGTYEAFF
CDR3nt: TGTGCCAGCAGTTACGGCACGTATGAAGCTTTCTTT
j_gene: TRBJ1-1
v_gene: TRBV27
abundance: few
d_gene: NA

CDR3aa: CASSPGLALEQYF
CDR3nt: TGTGCCAGCAGCCCAGGACTAGCCCTGGAGCAGTACTTC
j_gene: TRBJ2-7
v_gene: TRBV28
abundance: NA
d_gene: TRBD2

CDR3aa: CASSVLSGTSGELFF
CDR3nt: TGTGCCAGCAGTGTTTTAAGCGGGACCTCGGGGGAGCTGTTTTTT
j_gene: TRBJ2-2
v_gene: TRBV6-1
abundance: NA
d_gene: TRBD2

CDR3aa: CASSQDTVAKGDSSGNTIYF
CDR3nt: TGCGCCAGCAGCCAGGACACTGTGGCGAAGGGGGACAGCTCTGGAAACACCATATATTTT
j_gene: TRBJ1-3
v_gene: TRBV4-1
abundance: NA
d_gene: TRBD1

CDR3aa: CASSLLVYSGANVLTF
CDR3nt: TGTGCCAGCAGCTTACTCGTTTACTCTGGGGCCAACGTCCTGACTTTC
j_gene: TRBJ2-6
v_gene: TRBV7-8
abundance: NA
d_gene: NA

CDR3aa: CASSQGQTHQPQHF
CDR3nt: TGTGCCAGCAGCCAAGGGCAGACCCATCAGCCCCAGCATTTT
j_gene: TRBJ1-5
v_gene: TRBV4-2
abundance: NA
d_gene: NA

CDR3aa: CASSLHRPQYSGNTIYF
CDR3nt: TGTGCCAGCAGCCTTCACAGGCCCCAATACTCTGGAAACACCATATATTTT
j_gene: TRBJ1-3
v_gene: TRBV14
abundance: once
d_gene: NA

CDR3aa: CASSGGQVSSGNTIYF
CDR3nt: TGTGCCAGCAGCGGAGGACAGGTTTCATCCGGAAACACCATATATTTT
j_gene: TRBJ1-3
v_gene: TRBV13
abundance: NA
d_gene: TRBD1

CDR3aa: CASSLLVSGNTIYF
CDR3nt: TGTGCCAGCAGCCTCTTGGTCTCTGGAAACACCATATATTTT
j_gene: TRBJ1-3
v_gene: TRBV6-5
abundance: NA
d_gene: NA

CDR3aa: CASSLVDADYEQYF
CDR3nt: TGTGCCAGCAGTTTAGTGGACGCAGACTACGAGCAGTACTTC
j_gene: TRBJ2-7
v_gene: TRBV28
abundance: NA
d_gene: NA

CDR3aa: CASSQGRAGGNKNIQYF
CDR3nt: TGTGCCAGCAGCCAAGGGCGAGCGGGAGGGAACAAAAACATTCAGTACTTC
j_gene: TRBJ2-4
v_gene: TRBV4-2
abundance: NA
d_gene: TRBD2

CDR3aa: CASSASGQPIRFYNEQFF
CDR3nt: TGTGCCAGCAGCGCCAGTGGACAGCCCATTCGATTTTACAATGAGCAGTTCTTC
j_gene: TRBJ2-1
v_gene: TRBV9
abundance: NA
d_gene: NA

CDR3aa: CASSQTIDVVVGEQYF
CDR3nt: TGCGCCAGCAGCCAAACCATCGACGTAGTTGTCGGCGAGCAGTACTTC
j_gene: TRBJ2-7
v_gene: TRBV4-1
abundance: NA
d_gene: NA

CDR3aa: CASGTSWEQYF
CDR3nt: TGTGCCAGTGGGACCTCCTGGGAGCAGTACTTC
j_gene: TRBJ2-7
v_gene: TRBV19
abundance: NA
d_gene: NA

CDR3aa: CATSDQGSYEQYF
CDR3nt: TGTGCCACCAGCGACCAAGGCTCCTACGAGCAGTACTTC
j_gene: TRBJ2-7
v_gene: TRBV15
abundance: once
d_gene: NA

CDR3aa: CASSFGTGPYEQYF
CDR3nt: TGTGCCAGCAGCTTCGGGACAGGGCCATACGAGCAGTACTTC
j_gene: TRBJ2-7
v_gene: TRBV5-5
abundance: NA
d_gene: TRBD1

CDR3aa: CASSSYSDRGPEAFF
CDR3nt: TGTGCCAGCAGCTCCTATAGCGACAGGGGACCTGAAGCTTTCTTT
j_gene: TRBJ1-1
v_gene: TRBV5-4
abundance: medium-sized
d_gene: TRBD1

CDR3aa: CSVEDRGNTEAFF
CDR3nt: TGCAGCGTTGAAGATCGGGGGAACACTGAAGCTTTCTTT
j_gene: TRBJ1-1
v_gene: TRBV29-1
abundance: NA
d_gene: NA

CDR3aa: CASSQGTVGNTIYF
CDR3nt: TGCGCCAGCAGCCAAGGGACGGTCGGGAACACCATATATTTT
j_gene: TRBJ1-3
v_gene: TRBV4-3
abundance: NA
d_gene: NA

CDR3aa: CASSDRERSGANVLTF
CDR3nt: TGCGCCAGCAGCGACAGGGAACGCTCTGGGGCCAACGTCCTGACTTTC
j_gene: TRBJ2-6
v_gene: TRBV5-1
abundance: NA
d_gene: TRBD1

CDR3aa: CAISESGTGNYGYTF
CDR3nt: TGTGCCATCAGTGAAAGCGGGACAGGGAACTATGGCTACACCTTC
j_gene: TRBJ1-2
v_gene: TRBV10-3
abundance: once
d_gene: TRBD1

CDR3aa: CASSQGAGGHEQYF
CDR3nt: TGTGCCAGCAGTCAGGGGGCCGGAGGCCACGAGCAGTACTTC
j_gene: TRBJ2-7
v_gene: TRBV9
abundance: NA
d_gene: TRBD1

CDR3aa: CASSPVRGRWDTQYF
CDR3nt: TGCGCCAGCAGCCCAGTTCGGGGTCGCTGGGATACGCAGTATTTT
j_gene: TRBJ2-3
v_gene: TRBV4-1
abundance: NA
d_gene: NA

CDR3aa: CASSSGVNTGELFF
CDR3nt: TGTGCCAGCAGCAGCGGGGTGAACACCGGGGAGCTGTTTTTT
j_gene: TRBJ2-2
v_gene: TRBV11-3
abundance: NA
d_gene: TRBD2

CDR3aa: CASSLALFGFPGANVLTF
CDR3nt: TGTGCCAGCAGCTTAGCGCTGTTTGGTTTCCCTGGGGCCAACGTCCTGACTTTC
j_gene: TRBJ2-6
v_gene: TRBV7-9
abundance: NA
d_gene: NA